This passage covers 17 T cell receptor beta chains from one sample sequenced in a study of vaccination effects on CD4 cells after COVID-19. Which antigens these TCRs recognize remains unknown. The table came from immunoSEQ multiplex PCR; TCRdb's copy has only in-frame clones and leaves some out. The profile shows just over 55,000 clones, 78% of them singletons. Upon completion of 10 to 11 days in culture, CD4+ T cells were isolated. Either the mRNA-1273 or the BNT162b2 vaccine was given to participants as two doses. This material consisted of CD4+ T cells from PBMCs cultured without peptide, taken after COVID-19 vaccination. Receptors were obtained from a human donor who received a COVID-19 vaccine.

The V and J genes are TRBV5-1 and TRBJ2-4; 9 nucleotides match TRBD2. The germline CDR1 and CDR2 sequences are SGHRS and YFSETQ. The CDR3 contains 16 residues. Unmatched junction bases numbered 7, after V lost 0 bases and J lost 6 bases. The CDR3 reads CASSLEAGGPSNIQYF. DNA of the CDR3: TGCGCCAGCAGCTTGGAGGCGGGGGGGCCCTCAAACATTCAGTACTTC.

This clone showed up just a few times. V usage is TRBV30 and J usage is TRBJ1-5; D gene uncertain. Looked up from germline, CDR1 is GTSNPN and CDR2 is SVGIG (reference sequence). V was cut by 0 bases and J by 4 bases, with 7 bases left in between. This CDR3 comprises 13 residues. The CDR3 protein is CAWSVGPNQPQHF. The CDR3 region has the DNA TGTGCCTGGAGTGTAGGGCCAAATCAGCCCCAGCATTTT.

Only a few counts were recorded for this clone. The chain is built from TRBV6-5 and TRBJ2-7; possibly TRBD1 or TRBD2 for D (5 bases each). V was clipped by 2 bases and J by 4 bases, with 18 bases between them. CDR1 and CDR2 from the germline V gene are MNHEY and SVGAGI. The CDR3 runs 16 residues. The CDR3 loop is CASSYRYISGGYEQYF. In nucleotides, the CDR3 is TGTGCCAGCAGTTACCGGTACATCTCTGGGGGATACGAGCAGTACTTC.

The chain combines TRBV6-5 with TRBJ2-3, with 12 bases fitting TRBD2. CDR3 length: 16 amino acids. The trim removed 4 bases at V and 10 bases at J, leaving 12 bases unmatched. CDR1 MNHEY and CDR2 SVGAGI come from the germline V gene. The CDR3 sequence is CASSSPTSGGAGAQYF. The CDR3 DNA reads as TGTGCCAGCAGTTCGCCGACTAGCGGGGGTGCGGGTGCGCAGTATTTT.

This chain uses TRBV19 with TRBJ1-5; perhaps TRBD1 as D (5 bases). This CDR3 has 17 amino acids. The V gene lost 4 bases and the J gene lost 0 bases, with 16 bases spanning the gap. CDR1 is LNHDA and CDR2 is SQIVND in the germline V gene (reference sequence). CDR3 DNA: TGTGCCAGTAGTACGACCTGGGGGGGGATTAGCAATCAGCCCCAGCATTTT. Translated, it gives CASSTTWGGISNQPQHF.

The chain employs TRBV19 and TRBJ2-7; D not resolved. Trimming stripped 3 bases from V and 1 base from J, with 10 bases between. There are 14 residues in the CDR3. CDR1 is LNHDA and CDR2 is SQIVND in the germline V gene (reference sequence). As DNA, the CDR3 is TGTGCCAGTAGTATTAGTGCAGCTTCCTACGAGCAGTACTTC. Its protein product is CASSISAASYEQYF.

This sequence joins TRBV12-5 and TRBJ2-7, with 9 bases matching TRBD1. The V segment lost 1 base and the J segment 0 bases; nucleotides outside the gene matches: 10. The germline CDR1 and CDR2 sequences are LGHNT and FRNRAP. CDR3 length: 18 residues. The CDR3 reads CASGLDRPGQGSSYEQYF. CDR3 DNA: TGTGCTAGTGGTTTGGACAGGCCGGGACAGGGTAGCTCCTACGAGCAGTACTTC. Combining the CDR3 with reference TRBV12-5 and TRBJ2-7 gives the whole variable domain DARVTQTPRHKVTEMGQEVTMRCQPILGHNTVFWYRQTMMQGLELLAYFRNRAPLDDSGMPKDRFSAEMPDATLATLKIQPSEPRDSAVYFCASGLDRPGQGSSYEQYFGPGTRLTVT.

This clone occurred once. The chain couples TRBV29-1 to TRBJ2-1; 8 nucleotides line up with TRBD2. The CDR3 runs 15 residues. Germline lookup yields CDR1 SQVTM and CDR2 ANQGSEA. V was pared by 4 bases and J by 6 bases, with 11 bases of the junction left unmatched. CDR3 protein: CSVAGIAGWVNEQFF. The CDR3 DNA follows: TGCAGCGTTGCCGGTATAGCGGGATGGGTCAATGAGCAGTTCTTC.

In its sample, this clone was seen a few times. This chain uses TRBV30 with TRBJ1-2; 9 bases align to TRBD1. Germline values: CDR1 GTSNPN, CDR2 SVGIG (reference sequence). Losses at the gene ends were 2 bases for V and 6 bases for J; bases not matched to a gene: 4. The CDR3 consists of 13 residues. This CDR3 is CAWSYRGRDGYTF. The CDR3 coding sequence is TGTGCCTGGAGTTACAGGGGGCGGGATGGCTACACCTTC.

The CDR3, as DNA: TGTGCCAGCAGCTTGGAGGGCGGGTGGGCCTACGAGCAGTACTTC. This translates into CASSLEGGWAYEQYF. The chain has TRBV5-6 and TRBJ2-7, with D tentatively TRBD2 (5 bases). Germline V gives CDR1 SGHDT, CDR2 YYEEEE. Trimming removed 0 bases from V and 2 bases from J, with 12 bases in between. This CDR3 has 15 residues.

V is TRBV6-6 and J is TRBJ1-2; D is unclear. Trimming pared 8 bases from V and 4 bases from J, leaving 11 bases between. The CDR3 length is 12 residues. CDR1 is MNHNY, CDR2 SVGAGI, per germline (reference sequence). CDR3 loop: CASRAASYGYTF. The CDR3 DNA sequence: TGTGCCAGCCGGGCGGCAAGCTATGGCTACACCTTC.

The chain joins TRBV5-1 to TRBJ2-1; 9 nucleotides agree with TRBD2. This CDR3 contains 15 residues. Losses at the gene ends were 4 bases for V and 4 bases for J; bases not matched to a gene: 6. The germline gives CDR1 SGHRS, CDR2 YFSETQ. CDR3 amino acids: CASSLSGGIYNEQFF. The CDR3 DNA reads TGCGCCAGCAGCCTCAGCGGGGGGATTTACAATGAGCAGTTCTTC.

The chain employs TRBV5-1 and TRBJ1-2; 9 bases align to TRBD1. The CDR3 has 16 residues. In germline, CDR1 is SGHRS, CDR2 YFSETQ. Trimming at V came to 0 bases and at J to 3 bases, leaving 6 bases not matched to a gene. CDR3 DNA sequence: TGCGCCAGCAGCTTGGAGGGGACAGGGTGGGACTATGGCTACACCTTC. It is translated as CASSLEGTGWDYGYTF. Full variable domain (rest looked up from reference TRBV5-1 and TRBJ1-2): KAGVTQTPRYLIKTRGQQVTLSCSPISGHRSVSWYQQTPGQGLQFLFEYFSETQRNKGNFPGRFSGRQFSNSRSEMNVSTLELGDSALYLCASSLEGTGWDYGYTFGSGTRLTVV.

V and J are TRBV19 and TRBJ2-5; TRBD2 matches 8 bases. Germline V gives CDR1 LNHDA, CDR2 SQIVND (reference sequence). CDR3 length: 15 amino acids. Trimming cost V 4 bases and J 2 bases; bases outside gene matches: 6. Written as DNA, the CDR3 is TGTGCCAGTAGTACGACTAGCGCCTTACAAGAGACCCAGTACTTC. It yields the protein CASSTTSALQETQYF. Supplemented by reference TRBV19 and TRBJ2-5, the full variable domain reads DGGITQSPKYLFRKEGQNVTLSCEQNLNHDAMYWYRQDPGQGLRLIYYSQIVNDFQKGDIAEGYSVSREKKESFPLTVTSAQKNPTAFYLCASSTTSALQETQYFGPGTRLLVL.

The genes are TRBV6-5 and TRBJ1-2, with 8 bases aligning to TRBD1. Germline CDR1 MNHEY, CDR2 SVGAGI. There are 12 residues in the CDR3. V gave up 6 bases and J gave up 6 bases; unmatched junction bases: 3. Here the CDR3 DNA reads TGTGCCAGCAGGACAGGGGAGAATGGCTACACCTTC. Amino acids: CASRTGENGYTF.

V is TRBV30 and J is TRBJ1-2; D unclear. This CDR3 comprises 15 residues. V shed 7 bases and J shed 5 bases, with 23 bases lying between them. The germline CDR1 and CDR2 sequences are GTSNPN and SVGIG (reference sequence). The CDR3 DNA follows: TGTGCCTCAGCCCACTCCCGGGCCCAGCCTTATGGCTACACCTTC. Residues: CASAHSRAQPYGYTF.

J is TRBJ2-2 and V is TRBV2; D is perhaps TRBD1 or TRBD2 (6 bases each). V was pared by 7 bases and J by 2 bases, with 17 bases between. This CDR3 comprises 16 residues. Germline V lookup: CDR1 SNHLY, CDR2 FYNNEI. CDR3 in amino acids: CASTPEGGINTGELFF. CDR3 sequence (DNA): TGTGCCAGCACCCCTGAGGGGGGTATTAACACCGGGGAGCTGTTTTTT. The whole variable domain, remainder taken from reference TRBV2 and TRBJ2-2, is EPEVTQTPSHQVTQMGQEVILRCVPISNHLYFYWYRQILGQKVEFLVSFYNNEISEKSEIFDDQFSVERPDGSNFTLKIRSTKLEDSAMYFCASTPEGGINTGELFFGEGSRLTVL.